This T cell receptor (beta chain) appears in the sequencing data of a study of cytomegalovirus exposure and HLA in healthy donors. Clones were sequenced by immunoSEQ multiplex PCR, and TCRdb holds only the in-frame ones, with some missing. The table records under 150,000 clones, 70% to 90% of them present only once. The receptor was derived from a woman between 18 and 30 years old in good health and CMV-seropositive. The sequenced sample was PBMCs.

The CDR3 nucleotides read TGCGCCAGCAGCTCTCAGGGGAACACCGGGGAGCTGTTTTTT. Translating it yields CASSSQGNTGELFF. The chain combines TRBV5-1 with TRBJ2-2, with a tentative D call TRBD1 (5 bases). Germline CDR1 and CDR2: SGHRS and YFSETQ. The ends were cut back, 3 bases at V and 1 base at J, with 7 bases in the middle. The CDR3 is 14 residues long.